Below, one T cell receptor (beta chain) is given with its context. Between the trimmed V and J ends, which lost 6 bases and 0 bases, there was a span of 10 bases. The CDR3 has 13 residues. Per the germline V gene, CDR1 is SGHRS and CDR2 is YFSETQ. The entry originates in a study of human T cells and chemical hapten exposure. Study in general: Sensitization involved placing 2% DPC onto a 2 cm by 2 cm region of upper inner arm skin.

One entry per CDR3 protein results from TCRdb running MiXCR on the RACE reads. The data contain about 110,000 distinct CDR3 sequences, 9% to 9.5% of them singletons. Time point meaning: patch test 2, 6 weeks after DPC sensitization. Stated treatment: therapeutic diphenylcyclopropenone sensitization with weekly scalp DPC. The chain combines TRBV5-1 with TRBJ2-7; D possibly corresponds to TRBD1 (6 bases). The starting material was whole blood, obtained in connection with sensitization to the hapten diphenylcyclopropenone (DPC). This receptor was taken from a woman in her thirties or forties with alopecia areata. Some clones in this sample may be carry-over from other donors' samples. The CDR3 DNA follows: TGCGCCAGCACCCAGGGGAGCTCCTACGAGCAGTACTTC. Translation: CASTQGSSYEQYF.